This T cell receptor (beta chain) was sequenced during a study of blood T cell repertoires in COVID-19. Study-level background: Collection of acute and convalescent COVID-19 samples took place in the United States, Italy and Spain. Sources were T cells, B-cell-depleted T cells, or PBMCs; the material itself was cDNA or gDNA.

The CDR3 runs to 15 residues. Germline lookup yields CDR1 SGHTA and CDR2 FQGNSA. Trimming took 4 bases from V and 2 from J; bases not matched to a gene: 7. Profiling relied on immunoSEQ multiplex PCR, and the TCRdb table lists in-frame clones only, not all of them. This sample carries under 200,000 clones, 84% of them seen once, and the ten largest clones take roughly 2.6%. This clonotype originated in a human donor with acute or convalescent COVID-19. The donor label of this sample is uncertain. This chain joins TRBV7-2 and TRBJ2-7; 8 nucleotides agree with TRBD2. The sequenced sample was peripheral blood. The CDR3 bases are TGTGCCAGCAGCTACCAAGCGGGGGCGGCCTACGAGCAGTACTTC. This sequence encodes CASSYQAGAAYEQYF.